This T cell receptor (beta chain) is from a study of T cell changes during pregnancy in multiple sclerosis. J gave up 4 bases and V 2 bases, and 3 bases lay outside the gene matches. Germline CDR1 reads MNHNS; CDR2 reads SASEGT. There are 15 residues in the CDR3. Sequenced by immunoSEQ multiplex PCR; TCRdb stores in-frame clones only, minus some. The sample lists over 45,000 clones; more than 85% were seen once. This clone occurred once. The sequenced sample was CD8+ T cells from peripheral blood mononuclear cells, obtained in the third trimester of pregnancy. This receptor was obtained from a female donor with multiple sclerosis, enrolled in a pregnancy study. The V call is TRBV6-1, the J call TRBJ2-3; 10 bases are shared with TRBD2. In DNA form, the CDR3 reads TGTGCCAGCAGTGAACTAGCGGGAGACCCAGATACGCAGTATTTT. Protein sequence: CASSELAGDPDTQYF.